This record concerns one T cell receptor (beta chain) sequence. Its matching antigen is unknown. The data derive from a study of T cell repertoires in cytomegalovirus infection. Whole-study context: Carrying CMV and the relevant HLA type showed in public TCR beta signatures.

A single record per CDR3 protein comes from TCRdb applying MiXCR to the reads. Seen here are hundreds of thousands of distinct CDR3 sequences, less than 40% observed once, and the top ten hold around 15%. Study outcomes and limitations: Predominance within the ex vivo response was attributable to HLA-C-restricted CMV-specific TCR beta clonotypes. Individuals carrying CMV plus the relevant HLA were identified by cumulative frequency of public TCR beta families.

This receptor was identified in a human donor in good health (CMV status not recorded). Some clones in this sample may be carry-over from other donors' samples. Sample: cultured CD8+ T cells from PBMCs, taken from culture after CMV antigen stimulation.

The CDR3 sequence: CASGRVPGTGELFF. The DNA for the CDR3 is TGTGCCAGCGGACGCGTGCCTGGCACCGGGGAGCTGTTTTTT. This sequence joins TRBV12-3 or TRBV12-4 and TRBJ2-2, with D unresolved. The ends were cut back, 8 bases at V and 4 bases at J, with 14 bases in the middle. The CDR3 contains 14 residues.